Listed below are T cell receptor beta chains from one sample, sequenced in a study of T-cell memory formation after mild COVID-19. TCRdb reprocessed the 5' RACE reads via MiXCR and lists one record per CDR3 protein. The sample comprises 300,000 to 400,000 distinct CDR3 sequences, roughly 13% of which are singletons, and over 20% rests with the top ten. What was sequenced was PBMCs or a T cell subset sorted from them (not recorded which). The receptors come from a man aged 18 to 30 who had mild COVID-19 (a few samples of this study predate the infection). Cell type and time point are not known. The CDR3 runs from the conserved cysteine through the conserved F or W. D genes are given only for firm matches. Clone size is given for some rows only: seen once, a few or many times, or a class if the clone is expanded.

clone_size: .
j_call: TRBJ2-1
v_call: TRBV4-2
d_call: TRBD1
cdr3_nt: TGTGCCAGCAGCCACCCGGACAGGGCGGACAATGAGCAGTTCTTC
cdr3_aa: CASSHPDRADNEQFF

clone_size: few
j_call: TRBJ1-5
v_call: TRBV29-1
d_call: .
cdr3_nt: TGCAGCGTTGAAGAACCGGGCCACTACCAGCCCCAGCATTTT
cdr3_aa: CSVEEPGHYQPQHF

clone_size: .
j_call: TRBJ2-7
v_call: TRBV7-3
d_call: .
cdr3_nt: TGTGCCAGCAGTCCCGGGCGGCCCCCCTACGAGCAGTACTTC
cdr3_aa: CASSPGRPPYEQYF

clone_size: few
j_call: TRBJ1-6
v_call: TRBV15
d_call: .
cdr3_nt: TGTGCCACCAGCAGAGAGGAGGGACGGCCAAATTCACCCCTCCACTTT
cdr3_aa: CATSREEGRPNSPLHF

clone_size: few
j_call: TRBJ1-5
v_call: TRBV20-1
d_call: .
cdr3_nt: TGCAGTGCTAGTGGGCAAAGTAGCAATCAGCCCCAGCATTTT
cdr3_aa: CSASGQSSNQPQHF

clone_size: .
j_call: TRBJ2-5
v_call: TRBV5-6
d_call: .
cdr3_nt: TGTGCCAGCAGCTCAGATTTGTCGGAGGGTGGGGAGACCCAGTACTTC
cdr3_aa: CASSSDLSEGGETQYF

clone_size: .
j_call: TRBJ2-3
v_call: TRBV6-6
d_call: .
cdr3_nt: TGTGCCACCACCCGGGGGACAGATACGCAGTATTTT
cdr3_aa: CATTRGTDTQYF

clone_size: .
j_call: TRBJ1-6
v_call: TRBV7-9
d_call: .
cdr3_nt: TGTGCCAGCAGCGCCGAAACAGGTGGAGTAGGTTCACCCCTCCACTTT
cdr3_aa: CASSAETGGVGSPLHF

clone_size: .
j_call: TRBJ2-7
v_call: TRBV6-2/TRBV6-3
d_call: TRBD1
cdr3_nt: TGTGCCAGCAGTTATTCCAGGGACAGAAGGGGCGAGCAGTACTTC
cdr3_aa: CASSYSRDRRGEQYF

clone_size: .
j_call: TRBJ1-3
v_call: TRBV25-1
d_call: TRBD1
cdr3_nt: TGTGCCAGCAGATCAGGGGGAGGAAACACCATATATTTT
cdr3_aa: CASRSGGGNTIYF

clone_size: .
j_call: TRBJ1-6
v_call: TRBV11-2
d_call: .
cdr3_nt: TGTGCCAGCAGCCCCCGGGGGTTGGCCTTTTCACCCCTCCACTTT
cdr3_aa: CASSPRGLAFSPLHF

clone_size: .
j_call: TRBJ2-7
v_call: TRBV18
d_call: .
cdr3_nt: TGTGCCAGCTCACCACGCGAGGGGTCCGAGCAGTACTTC
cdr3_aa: CASSPREGSEQYF

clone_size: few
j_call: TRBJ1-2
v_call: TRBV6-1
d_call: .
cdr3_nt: TGTGCCAGCAGGGAAAAGGTAGATGGCTACACCTTC
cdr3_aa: CASREKVDGYTF

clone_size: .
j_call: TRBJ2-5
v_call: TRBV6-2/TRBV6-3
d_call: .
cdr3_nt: TGTGCCAGCAACTTCGAGGTCCAAGAGACCCAGTACTTC
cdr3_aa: CASNFEVQETQYF

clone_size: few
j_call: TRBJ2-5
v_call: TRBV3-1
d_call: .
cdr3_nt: TGTGCCAGCAGCCAAGTGACGGGGGGCGAGACCCAGTACTTC
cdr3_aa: CASSQVTGGETQYF

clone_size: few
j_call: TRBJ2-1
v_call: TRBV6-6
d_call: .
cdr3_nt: TGTGCCAGCAGTTATCTCGTCAACAATGAGCAGTTCTTC
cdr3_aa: CASSYLVNNEQFF

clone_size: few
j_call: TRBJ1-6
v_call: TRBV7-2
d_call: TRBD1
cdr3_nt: TGTGCCAGCAGTCATCAGTTCCGGGACAGGGGTACACCCCTCCACTTT
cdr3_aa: CASSHQFRDRGTPLHF

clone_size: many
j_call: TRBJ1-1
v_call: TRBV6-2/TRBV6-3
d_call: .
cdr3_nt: TGTGCCAGCACCGGACAGCCGAACACTGAAGCTTTCTTT
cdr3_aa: CASTGQPNTEAFF

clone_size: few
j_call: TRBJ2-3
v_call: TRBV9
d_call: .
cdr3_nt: TGTGCCAGCAGCGACGAAGGACCAGATACGCAGTATTTT
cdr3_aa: CASSDEGPDTQYF

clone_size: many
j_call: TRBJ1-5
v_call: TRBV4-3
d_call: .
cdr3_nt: TGCGCCAGCAGCCAAGATCTTCCAGGCTATGGCCAGCCCCAGCATTTT
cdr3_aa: CASSQDLPGYGQPQHF

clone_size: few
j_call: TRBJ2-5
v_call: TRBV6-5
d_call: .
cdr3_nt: TGTGCCAGCAGTGCCCGGGGAAAGACCCAGTACTTC
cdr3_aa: CASSARGKTQYF

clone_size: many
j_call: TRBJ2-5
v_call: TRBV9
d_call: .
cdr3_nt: TGTGCCAGCAGCGTCTCAGGGGAGGGAGAGACCCAGTACTTC
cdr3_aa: CASSVSGEGETQYF

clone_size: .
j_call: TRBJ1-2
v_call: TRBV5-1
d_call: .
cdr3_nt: TGCGCCAGCAGCGCGGGCGGGGAAATGGGTACAGCTAACTATGGCTACACCTTC
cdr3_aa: CASSAGGEMGTANYGYTF

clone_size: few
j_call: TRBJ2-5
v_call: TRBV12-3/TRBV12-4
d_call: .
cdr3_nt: TGTGCCAGCAGACCGAGGGGCGGACAAGAGACCCAGTACTTC
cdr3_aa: CASRPRGGQETQYF

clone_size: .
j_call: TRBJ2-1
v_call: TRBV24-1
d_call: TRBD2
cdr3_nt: TGTGCCACCAGTGATCGAGGACTAGCCTACAATGAGCAGTTCTTC
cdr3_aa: CATSDRGLAYNEQFF

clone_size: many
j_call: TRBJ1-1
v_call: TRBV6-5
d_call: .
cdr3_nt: TGTGCCAGCAGTTACTCCAGGGTGGCTGAAGCTTTCTTT
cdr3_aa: CASSYSRVAEAFF

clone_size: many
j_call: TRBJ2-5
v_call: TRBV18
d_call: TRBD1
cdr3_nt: TGTGCCAGCTCGTTCAGACAGGGTGGAGAGACCCAGTACTTC
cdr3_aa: CASSFRQGGETQYF